The TCR beta chain described here comes from a study of tumor-infiltrating lymphocytes in oesophageal squamous cell carcinoma listed by TCRdb under 2016. Regarding this clonotype: Its antigen specificity is not known. It has no much larger one-base neighbor in the sample; base qualities were not kept.

Library creation used PCR. The instrument given in TCRdb is Illumina HiSeq 2000. Starting from the raw public reads, TCRdb applied fastp trimming at Q25, assembled clones with MiXCR and retained in-frame beta chains. Each CDR3 protein gets just one entry, which takes the most common genes and DNA from the rows behind it. The sample includes some 20,000 distinct CDR3 sequences, with roughly half observed a single time. Roughly a quarter of the sample comes from the top ten. The CDR3 has 17 amino acids, counting the end cysteine and phenylalanine. The CDR3 DNA has 51 bases and is translated from base 1. Via the germline V gene, CDR1 is MDHEN and CDR2 SYDVKM. V is cut by 2 bases and J by 0 bases, and the space between the germline ends is 14 bases.

Material for sequencing was esophageal tumor tissue. This receptor chain uses TRBV28 and TRBJ2-1; no D gene can be assigned with confidence. The receptor's source is a male donor with esophageal squamous cell carcinoma. Here is the DNA: TGTGCCAGCAGTTTAGTCAGGACGGTGAGCTCCTACAATGAGCAGTTCTTC. Translated, it reads CASSLVRTVSSYNEQFF.